These 20 T cell receptor beta chains share one sample of origin, sequenced in a study of technical replicates of blood from several donors. The assay was immunoSEQ multiplex PCR, and TCRdb's table has in-frame clones only and misses some. This repertoire shows over 80,000 clones, 95% to 97% found once; its top ten account for roughly 0.33%. Material: T cells isolated from PBMCs. These receptors were obtained from a human donor in good health.

This clone was observed a single time. V gene TRBV28 combines with J gene TRBJ2-3; 11 positions match TRBD2. From germline, CDR1 is MDHEN and CDR2 SYDVKM. V trimming: 3 bases; J trimming: 4 bases; junction bases outside the gene matches: 6. The CDR3 runs 16 residues. The DNA for the CDR3 is TGTGCCAGCAGTTTTGAGGGACTAGCGGTCTCAGATACGCAGTATTTT. Translated, it gives CASSFEGLAVSDTQYF.

This clone is deemed medium-sized. This sequence joins TRBV6-1 and TRBJ2-7; TRBD1 aligns across 9 bases. CDR3 length equals 16 residues. Germline-derived CDR1 and CDR2 are MNHNS and SASEGT. J was trimmed by 1 base and V by 3 bases; bases with no gene match: 7. The CDR3, as DNA: TGTGCCAGCAGTGACGAGGGACAGGGCCCTTCCTACGAGCAGTACTTC. It encodes CASSDEGQGPSYEQYF.

DNA for the CDR3: TGTGCCTGGAGCCAGGGGTCTAACTATGGCTACACCTTC. Residues: CAWSQGSNYGYTF. This rearrangement joins TRBV30 to TRBJ1-2; TRBD1 might be the D (6 bases). Germline V gene data show CDR1 as GTSNPN and CDR2 as SVGIG (reference sequence). This CDR3 is built from 13 residues. Deletions cut 3 bases from V and 0 bases from J, with 8 bases between. Full variable domain (rest looked up from reference TRBV30 and TRBJ1-2): SQTIHQWPATLVQPVGSPLSLECTVEGTSNPNLYWYRQAAGRGLQLLFYSVGIGQISSEVPQNLSASRPQDRQFILSSKKLLLSDSGFYLCAWSQGSNYGYTFGSGTRLTVV.

This clone was detected once. V and J are TRBV6-1 and TRBJ2-7, with a tentative D call TRBD1 (5 bases). The germline CDR1 and CDR2 sequences are MNHNS and SASEGT. The CDR3 runs to 14 residues. Deletions cut 4 bases from V and 1 base from J, with 11 bases between. The CDR3 loop is CASSGNRFSYEQYF. The CDR3 bases are TGTGCCAGCAGTGGGAACAGGTTTTCCTACGAGCAGTACTTC.

The CDR3 spells CASRRLAVVPYNEQFF. CDR3 DNA sequence: TGTGCCAGCAGGAGACTAGCGGTAGTTCCCTACAATGAGCAGTTCTTC. The V gene is TRBV2, the J gene TRBJ2-1, with 9 bases identical to TRBD2. CDR1 SNHLY and CDR2 FYNNEI come from the germline V gene. V lost 6 bases and J lost 2; bases outside the gene matches: 8. The CDR3 extends over 16 amino acids.

The chain has TRBV18 and TRBJ2-7; perhaps TRBD1 as D (6 bases). V shed 3 bases and J shed 0 bases, with 12 bases lying between them. This CDR3 region has 15 residues. Per the germline V gene, CDR1 is KGHSH and CDR2 is LQKENI. This CDR3 is CASSPGHLSSYEQYF. As DNA, the CDR3 is TGTGCCAGCTCACCGGGACACCTGAGCTCCTACGAGCAGTACTTC.

The chain carries TRBV7-2 and TRBJ2-7; weak D call: TRBD2 (6 bases). Germline loops: CDR1 SGHTA, CDR2 FQGNSA. The CDR3 has 14 residues. Deletions cut 5 bases from V and 2 bases from J, with 13 bases between. CDR3 sequence reads: CASSLRGPTYEQYF. The CDR3 region has the DNA TGTGCCAGCAGCCTGCGGGGACCTACCTACGAGCAGTACTTC.

This sequence joins TRBV6-5 and TRBJ1-5, with 7 bases fitting TRBD1. V lost 6 bases, J lost 4 bases, and 3 bases stayed unmatched. The germline gives CDR1 MNHEY, CDR2 SVGAGI. This CDR3 region has 13 residues. The CDR3 spells CASSSGGNQPQHF. CDR3 bases: TGTGCCAGCAGCTCAGGGGGGAATCAGCCCCAGCATTTT.

The rearrangement joins TRBV7-7 to TRBJ2-1, with D tentatively TRBD2 (6 bases). The CDR3 has 15 amino acids. Trimming shortened V by 3 bases and J by 2 bases, and 11 bases separated the two germline ends. Germline V lookup: CDR1 SSHAT, CDR2 FNYEAQ (reference sequence). The CDR3: CASSFRGGAYNEQFF. In DNA, the CDR3 is TGTGCCAGCAGCTTTAGAGGAGGGGCCTACAATGAGCAGTTCTTC.

The chain combines TRBV18 with TRBJ1-1; 7 bases match TRBD1. The CDR3 runs 15 residues. Per germline, CDR1 KGHSH and CDR2 LQKENI. J lost 4 bases, V lost 3 bases, and 8 bases had no gene match. The CDR3 DNA is TGTGCCAGCTCACCTCACAGGGGACTGGGCACTGAAGCTTTCTTT. Its translation: CASSPHRGLGTEAFF. The entire variable domain, with the rest obtained from reference TRBV18 and TRBJ1-1, is as follows: NAGVMQNPRHLVRRRGQEARLRCSPMKGHSHVYWYRQLPEEGLKFMVYLQKENIIDESGMPKERFSAEFPKEGPSILRIQQVVRGDSAAYFCASSPHRGLGTEAFFGQGTRLTVV.

The chain links TRBV7-9 to TRBJ2-7, with TRBD1 identical over 8 bases. Germline-derived CDR1 and CDR2 are SEHNR and FQNEAQ (reference sequence). V shed 1 base, J shed 5 bases, and the junction held 4 bases outside the gene matches. The CDR3 is made up of 14 amino acids. The CDR3 DNA reads as TGTGCCAGCAGCTTAGTCCAGGGGGCCCACGAGCAGTACTTC. Amino acid sequence: CASSLVQGAHEQYF.

V and J are TRBV5-1 and TRBJ2-5; no definite D call. V dropped 4 bases and J dropped 0 bases, with 7 bases sitting between them. Germline V gene data show CDR1 as SGHRS and CDR2 as YFSETQ. This CDR3 is 13 amino acids long. CDR3 nucleotides: TGCGCCAGCAGCCCCACAGACCAAGAGACCCAGTACTTC. Its translation: CASSPTDQETQYF.

The CDR3, as DNA: TGTGCCAGCAGCTTAGTTCCGTACGAGCAGTACTTC. Translating it yields CASSLVPYEQYF. The chain employs TRBV7-8 and TRBJ2-7; D gene uncertain. Per germline, CDR1 SGHVS and CDR2 FQNEAQ. The CDR3 consists of 12 residues. V lost 1 base to trimming and J lost 4 bases, with 5 bases between them.

The chain's CDR3 is CASSTPGQAGEQYF. The CDR3 region has the DNA TGTGCCAGTAGTACCCCGGGACAGGCGGGGGAGCAGTACTTC. This sequence joins TRBV19 and TRBJ2-7, with 8 bases fitting TRBD1. This CDR3 region has 14 residues. The junction had 9 bases not matched to a gene; V was cut back by 4 bases and J by 7 bases. CDR1 and CDR2 (germline): LNHDA, SQIVND (reference sequence).

CDR3 bases: TGTGCCAGCCGGGGACAGGGGGCTTCGTTCTCTGGGGCCAACGTCCTGACTTTC. Translation: CASRGQGASFSGANVLTF. The chain combines TRBV19 with TRBJ2-6; the match to TRBD1 covers 12 bases. From germline, CDR1 is LNHDA and CDR2 SQIVND (reference sequence). With V trimmed by 9 bases and J by 0 bases, 9 bases remained unmatched. This CDR3 contains 18 residues.

Here the CDR3 reads CASSRGQSSEAFF. The CDR3 DNA sequence: TGTGCCAGCAGCCGAGGACAATCCTCTGAAGCTTTCTTT. This chain connects TRBV6-1 to TRBJ1-1, with D possibly matching TRBD1 (5 bases). The germline CDR1 and CDR2 sequences are MNHNS and SASEGT. Trimming removed 6 bases from V and 6 bases from J, with 14 bases in between. The CDR3 consists of 13 residues.

V is TRBV5-5 and J is TRBJ2-5; a weak D match, TRBD2 (5 bases). CDR1 SGHKS and CDR2 YYEKEE come from the germline V gene (reference sequence). The V and J ends lost 4 bases and 4 bases respectively, with 20 bases between them. The CDR3 contains 16 residues. The CDR3 here is CASSPPVYGRVETQYF. The CDR3 nucleotides are TGTGCCAGCAGCCCCCCCGTGTACGGGCGGGTAGAGACCCAGTACTTC.

The chain joins TRBV19 to TRBJ1-5, with D hard to call. Germline-derived CDR1 and CDR2 are LNHDA and SQIVND (reference sequence). The CDR3 length is 13 residues. Trimming pared 3 bases from V and 4 bases from J, leaving 7 bases between. CDR3 amino acids: CASSMYGNQPQHF. The DNA of the CDR3 is TGTGCCAGTAGTATGTACGGGAATCAGCCCCAGCATTTT.

This clone has only one observation. The chain has TRBV5-8 and TRBJ2-7; weak D call: TRBD1 (5 bases). Trimming took off 2 bases at V and 6 bases at J, with 9 bases between the two ends. This CDR3 contains 12 residues. Germline lookup yields CDR1 SGHTS and CDR2 YDEGEE. The CDR3 DNA reads TGTGCCAGCAGCTTACAGGTGGGCGAGCAGTACTTC. It is translated as CASSLQVGEQYF. Supplemented by reference TRBV5-8 and TRBJ2-7, the full variable domain reads EAGVTQSPTHLIKTRGQQATLRCSPISGHTSVYWYQQALGLGLQFLLWYDEGEERNRGNFPPRFSGRQFPNYSSELNVNALELEDSALYLCASSLQVGEQYFGPGTRLTVT.

The genes are TRBV19 and TRBJ1-1, with a weak D call TRBD1 (6 bases). In germline, CDR1 is LNHDA, CDR2 SQIVND (reference sequence). The CDR3 is made up of 15 amino acids. The V end was cut by 6 bases, the J end by 3 bases, with 17 bases between. CDR3 loop: CASRLGAGAYTEAFF. CDR3 in DNA: TGTGCCAGTAGGTTAGGGGCGGGGGCGTACACTGAAGCTTTCTTT. The full variable domain, completed using reference TRBV19 and TRBJ1-1, is DGGITQSPKYLFRKEGQNVTLSCEQNLNHDAMYWYRQDPGQGLRLIYYSQIVNDFQKGDIAEGYSVSREKKESFPLTVTSAQKNPTAFYLCASRLGAGAYTEAFFGQGTRLTVV.